Listed below are T cell receptor beta chains from one sample, sequenced in a study of T cells in Graves' hyperthyroidism and ophthalmopathy. TCRdb fed the multiplex PCR reads into MiXCR, producing one record per CDR3 protein. The table lists under 350,000 distinct CDR3 sequences, roughly 18% of them singletons. The sequenced sample consisted of blood. The receptors shown here come from a woman aged 45-59 years with Graves' hyperthyroidism. CDR3s include the opening cysteine and the closing phenylalanine or tryptophan. D genes are given only for firm matches. For some rows the clone size is stated as once, few or many, or as a class when expanded; others skip it.

J: TRBJ2-5
size: .
D: .
V: TRBV5-5
CDR3: CASSLSQVFETQYF
DNA: TGTGCCAGCAGCCTCTCACAGGTTTTTGAGACCCAGTACTTC

J: TRBJ1-2
size: many
D: .
V: TRBV4-2
CDR3: CASTRSVDNYGYTF
DNA: TGTGCCAGCACCCGCTCGGTGGATAACTATGGCTACACCTTC

J: TRBJ2-3
size: many
D: TRBD2
V: TRBV20-1
CDR3: CSASSGSPDTQYF
DNA: TGCAGTGCTAGTAGCGGGAGCCCAGATACGCAGTATTTT

J: TRBJ2-5
size: .
D: .
V: TRBV27
CDR3: CASSDGKTQYF
DNA: TGTGCCAGCTCGGACGGGAAGACCCAGTACTTC

J: TRBJ1-5
size: many
D: TRBD1
V: TRBV28
CDR3: CASRQGQGYNQPQHF
DNA: TGTGCCAGCCGCCAAGGACAGGGATACAATCAGCCCCAGCATTTT

J: TRBJ2-5
size: few
D: .
V: TRBV6-1
CDR3: CASSESGTEETQYF
DNA: TGTGCCAGCAGTGAGTCCGGGACGGAAGAGACCCAGTACTTC

J: TRBJ1-2
size: many
D: .
V: TRBV3-1
CDR3: CASTLGGNYGYTF
DNA: TGTGCCAGCACCCTCGGGGGTAACTATGGCTACACCTTC

J: TRBJ1-4
size: many
D: .
V: TRBV30
CDR3: CAWSVRILAEKLFF
DNA: TGTGCCTGGAGTGTTCGAATCCTTGCAGAAAAACTGTTTTTT

J: TRBJ2-3
size: few
D: .
V: TRBV20-1
CDR3: CSARDPLAATSTDTQYF
DNA: TGCAGTGCTAGAGATCCCCTAGCAGCGACTAGCACAGATACGCAGTATTTT

J: TRBJ2-1
size: many
D: TRBD2
V: TRBV7-2
CDR3: CASSQASGAYNEQFF
DNA: TGTGCCAGCAGCCAAGCTAGCGGGGCCTACAATGAGCAGTTCTTC

J: TRBJ1-1
size: .
D: .
V: TRBV12-3/TRBV12-4
CDR3: CASSPGAGGMNTEAFF
DNA: TGTGCCAGCAGTCCCGGGGCTGGCGGGATGAACACTGAAGCTTTCTTT

J: TRBJ2-2
size: few
D: TRBD1
V: TRBV11-3
CDR3: CASSGGQGESGELFF
DNA: TGTGCCAGCAGCGGGGGACAGGGGGAATCCGGGGAGCTGTTTTTT

J: TRBJ2-5
size: .
D: TRBD2
V: TRBV11-2
CDR3: CASSLGIAGGRETQYF
DNA: TGTGCCAGCAGCTTAGGAATAGCGGGGGGGCGAGAGACCCAGTACTTC

J: TRBJ1-1
size: many
D: .
V: TRBV20-1
CDR3: CSTKGGNTEAFF
DNA: TGCAGCACGAAAGGAGGGAACACTGAAGCTTTCTTT

J: TRBJ2-1
size: few
D: TRBD2
V: TRBV12-3/TRBV12-4
CDR3: CASSSLAGDNYNEQFF
DNA: TGTGCCAGCAGTTCACTAGCGGGGGATAACTACAATGAGCAGTTCTTC

J: TRBJ2-2
size: many
D: .
V: TRBV30
CDR3: CACYTGELFF
DNA: TGTGCCTGTTACACCGGGGAGCTGTTTTTT

J: TRBJ2-3
size: few
D: .
V: TRBV30
CDR3: CAWSVGGLYTDTQYF
DNA: TGTGCCTGGAGTGTCGGGGGCCTGTACACAGATACGCAGTATTTT